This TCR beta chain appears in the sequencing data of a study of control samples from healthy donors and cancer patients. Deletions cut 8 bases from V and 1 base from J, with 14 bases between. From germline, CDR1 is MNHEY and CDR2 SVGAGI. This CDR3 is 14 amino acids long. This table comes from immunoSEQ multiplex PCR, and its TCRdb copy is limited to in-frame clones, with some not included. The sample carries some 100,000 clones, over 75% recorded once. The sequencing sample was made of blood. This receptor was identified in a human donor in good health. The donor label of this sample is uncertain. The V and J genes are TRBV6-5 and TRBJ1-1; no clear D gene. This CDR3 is CASVGVQQNTEAFF. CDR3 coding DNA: TGTGCCAGCGTCGGAGTACAGCAGAACACTGAAGCTTTCTTT.